A selection of T cell receptor beta chains follows, all from one sample in a study of shared clonotypes between healthy human individuals. Only in-frame clones appear in the TCRdb table, and some are missing; sequencing was by immunoSEQ multiplex PCR. The sample carries millions of clones, more than 80% recorded once. Sequencing was carried out using naive CD4+ T cells sorted from blood. The receptors come from a man aged 18 to 30 in good health. CDR3s include the opening cysteine and the closing phenylalanine or tryptophan. A D gene is named only where the DNA matches it firmly. The listing skips clone size in some rows; elsewhere it reads once, few, many or a size class.

V gene	J gene	D gene	clone size	CDR3 DNA	CDR3 protein
TRBV12-5	TRBJ2-7	-	-	TGTGCTAGTGGTTTGGAGCCCCGGTTCCCCCCTTACTTC	CASGLEPRFPPYF
TRBV10-3	TRBJ2-2	-	-	TGTGCCATCATGTTAGCTCGCGGCGGGGTGGGAACCGGGGAGCTGTTTTTT	CAIMLARGGVGTGELFF
TRBV9	TRBJ1-6	-	-	TGTGCCAGCAGCCCTGAGGTTGGGGGGTCACCCCTCCACTTT	CASSPEVGGSPLHF
TRBV6-6	TRBJ2-5	TRBD1	-	TGTGCCAGCAGCCCGGGACAGGCGTACCAAGAGACCCAGTACTTC	CASSPGQAYQETQYF
TRBV19	TRBJ2-1	TRBD2	few	TGTGCCAGTAGTATTAGCGGGGGGTTCGACAATGAGCAGTTCTTC	CASSISGGFDNEQFF
TRBV29-1	TRBJ2-7	-	-	TGCAGCGTTGGGGTCAGTATCTACGAGCAGTACTTC	CSVGVSIYEQYF
TRBV7-2	TRBJ2-1	TRBD2	-	TGTGCCAGCAGCTTACAAGCGGGAGTCGTCTACAATGAGCAGTTCTTC	CASSLQAGVVYNEQFF
TRBV5-1	TRBJ1-6	-	-	TGCGCCAGCAGCTTTGGGAGGGTGCGAGATAATTCACCCCTCCACTTT	CASSFGRVRDNSPLHF
TRBV5-5	TRBJ1-5	TRBD1	-	TGTGCCAGCAGCTGGGACAGGGGAAATCAGCCCCAGCATTTT	CASSWDRGNQPQHF
TRBV7-2	TRBJ2-3	-	-	TGTGCCAGCAGCTCTAGCCCACCCTCGCAGTATTTT	CASSSSPPSQYF
TRBV28	TRBJ2-7	TRBD2	-	TGTGCCAGCACCTCGCCTAGCGGGGTCTCCTACGAGCAGTACTTC	CASTSPSGVSYEQYF
TRBV28	TRBJ1-2	-	-	TGTGCCAGCATTCCCCCTGGTTCCTATGGCTACACCTTC	CASIPPGSYGYTF
TRBV29-1	TRBJ1-4	-	-	TGCAGCGTTGATTTCGGGAGTGCTAATGAAAAACTGTTTTTT	CSVDFGSANEKLFF
TRBV6-6	TRBJ1-5	-	once	TGTGCCAGCAGTTACGGAACAGGCAATCAGCCCCAACATTTT	CASSYGTGNQPQHF
TRBV5-4	TRBJ2-7	-	-	TGTGCCAGCAGCTCTAACTACGAGCAGTACTTC	CASSSNYEQYF
TRBV4-3	TRBJ2-7	TRBD2	-	TGCGCCAGCAGCCAGGGTGCGGGAGCCGCTTCCTACGAGCAGTACTTC	CASSQGAGAASYEQYF
TRBV7-9	TRBJ2-7	-	-	TGTGCCAGCAGCTTGTCCAGCGAGCAGTACTTC	CASSLSSEQYF
TRBV5-1	TRBJ2-4	TRBD1	-	TGCGCCAGCAGCTTGACAGGGGGTTCCAAAAACATTCAGTACTTC	CASSLTGGSKNIQYF
TRBV19	TRBJ2-2	-	-	TGTGCCAGTAGTATAAAAGCAGGGAACACCGGGGAGCTGTTTTTT	CASSIKAGNTGELFF
TRBV7-8	TRBJ1-2	TRBD1	-	TGTGCCAGCAGCTCCCCGGACAGGGTTGGGGGCTACACCTTC	CASSSPDRVGGYTF
TRBV2	TRBJ1-1	TRBD1	once	TGTGCCAGCAGGGGACAAACGACAGGGTTGGGCACTGAAGCTTTCTTT	CASRGQTTGLGTEAFF
TRBV19	TRBJ2-1	TRBD2	-	TGTGCCAGTAGGGGACTAGCGGGAGTTGGTGAGCAGTTCTTC	CASRGLAGVGEQFF
TRBV10-1	TRBJ2-3	-	-	TGCGCCAGCAGTGAGGGTAGTGGGTATACGCAGTATTTT	CASSEGSGYTQYF
TRBV19	TRBJ2-3	-	-	TGTGCCAGTAGTATAAGGCATCCAGATACGCAGTATTTT	CASSIRHPDTQYF
TRBV7-6	TRBJ2-7	TRBD2	-	TGTGCCAGCAGCCGTGGGAGGGACGAGCAGTACTTC	CASSRGRDEQYF
TRBV2	TRBJ1-1	-	-	TGTGCCAGCTATGGGTCGCAGGGAGAAGCTTTCTTT	CASYGSQGEAFF
TRBV6-6	TRBJ1-1	TRBD1	-	TGTGCCAGCAGTTACGATGGACAGGGGAACGCTGAAGCTTTCTTT	CASSYDGQGNAEAFF